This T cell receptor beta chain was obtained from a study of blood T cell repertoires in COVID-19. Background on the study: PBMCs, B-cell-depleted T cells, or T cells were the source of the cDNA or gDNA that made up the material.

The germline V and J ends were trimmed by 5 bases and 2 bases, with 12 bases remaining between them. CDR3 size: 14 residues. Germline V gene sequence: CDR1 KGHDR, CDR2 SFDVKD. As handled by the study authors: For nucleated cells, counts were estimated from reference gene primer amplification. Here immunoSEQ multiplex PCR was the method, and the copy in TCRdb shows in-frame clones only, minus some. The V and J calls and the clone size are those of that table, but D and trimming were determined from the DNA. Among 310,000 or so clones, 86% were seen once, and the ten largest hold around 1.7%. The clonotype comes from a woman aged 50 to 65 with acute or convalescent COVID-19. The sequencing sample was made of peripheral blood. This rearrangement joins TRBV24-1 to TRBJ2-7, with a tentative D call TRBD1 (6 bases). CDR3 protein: CATSGTRGPYEQYF. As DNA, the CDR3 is TGTGCCACCAGTGGAACCAGGGGACCCTACGAGCAGTACTTC.